These 6 T cell receptor beta chains were sequenced from one sample in a study of control samples from healthy donors and cancer patients. Repertoires were generated with immunoSEQ multiplex PCR, while TCRdb's copy carries only in-frame clones and drops some. The sample comprises around 250,000 clones, 82% of which are singletons, and about an eighth rests with the top ten. The source material was PBMCs. The receptors originated from an older woman with lung cancer.

This clone was observed a single time. The rearrangement joins TRBV28 to TRBJ1-2; D ambiguous. V shed 1 base and J shed 1 base, with 10 bases lying between them. CDR3 length: 15 residues. Germline CDR1 is MDHEN and CDR2 is SYDVKM. For the CDR3, the DNA is TGTGCCAGCAGTTTATTAGCAAGAATTAACTATGGCTACACCTTC. It codes for CASSLLARINYGYTF.

The CDR3 reads CASSAQSGVVGELFF. CDR3 in DNA: TGTGCCAGCAGTGCCCAAAGCGGGGTGGTCGGGGAGCTGTTTTTT. The V gene is TRBV2, the J gene TRBJ2-2; 7 nucleotides agree with TRBD2. Germline CDR1 SNHLY, CDR2 FYNNEI. V dropped 4 bases and J dropped 7; count of bases not matched to a gene: 9. This CDR3 spans 15 amino acids.

This chain links TRBV6-1 with TRBJ1-1; no reliable D call. V was cut by 3 bases and J by 8 bases, with 13 bases left in between. The CDR3 has 13 residues. Germline V gives CDR1 MNHNS, CDR2 SASEGT. The CDR3: CASSDQGGMEAFF. The DNA for the CDR3 is TGTGCCAGCAGTGACCAAGGTGGGATGGAAGCTTTCTTT.

This sequence joins TRBV15 and TRBJ2-1; no clear D. The length of the CDR3 is 12 residues. CDR1 is LNHNV, CDR2 YYDKDF, per germline (reference sequence). Trimming removed 0 bases at V and 6 bases at J, with 3 bases between. The CDR3 protein is CATSRDFNEQFF. DNA of the CDR3: TGTGCCACCAGCAGAGATTTCAATGAGCAGTTCTTC.

J is TRBJ1-2 and V is TRBV19; no reliable D call. Germline V gene sequence: CDR1 LNHDA, CDR2 SQIVND (reference sequence). The CDR3 sequence is 14 residues long. Trimming took 6 bases from V and 4 from J, leaving 15 bases between them. CDR3 loop: CASREQDAVYGYTF. The CDR3 nucleotides read TGTGCCAGTAGGGAGCAGGACGCAGTCTATGGCTACACCTTC.

V usage is TRBV6-1 and J usage is TRBJ1-2, with 7 bases fitting TRBD1. Trimming cost V 1 base and J 4 bases; bases outside gene matches: 6. Germline assignment: CDR1 MNHNS and CDR2 SASEGT. The CDR3 covers 15 residues. The CDR3 sequence: CASSEGGQPFYGYTF. Here the CDR3 DNA reads TGTGCCAGCAGTGAAGGGGGACAGCCTTTCTATGGCTACACCTTC.